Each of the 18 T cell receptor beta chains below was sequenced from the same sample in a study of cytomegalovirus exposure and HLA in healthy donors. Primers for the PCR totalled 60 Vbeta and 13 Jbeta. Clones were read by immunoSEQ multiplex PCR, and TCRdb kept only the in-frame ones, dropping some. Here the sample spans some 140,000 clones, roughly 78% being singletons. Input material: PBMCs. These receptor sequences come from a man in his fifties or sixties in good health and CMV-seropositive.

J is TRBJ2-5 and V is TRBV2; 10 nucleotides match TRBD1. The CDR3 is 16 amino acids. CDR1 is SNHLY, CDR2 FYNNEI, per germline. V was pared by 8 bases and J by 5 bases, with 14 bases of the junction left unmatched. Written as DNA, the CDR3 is TGTGCCAGCCGAAGCAGGATGACAGGGGGCAGCGAGACCCAGTACTTC. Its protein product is CASRSRMTGGSETQYF.

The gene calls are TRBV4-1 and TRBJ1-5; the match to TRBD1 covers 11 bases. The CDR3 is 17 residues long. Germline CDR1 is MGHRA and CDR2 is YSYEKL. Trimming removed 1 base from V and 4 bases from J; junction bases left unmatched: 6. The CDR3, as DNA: TGCGCCAGCAGCCAAGTCCACGGGACAGGGGGAAATCAGCCCCAGCATTTT. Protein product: CASSQVHGTGGNQPQHF.

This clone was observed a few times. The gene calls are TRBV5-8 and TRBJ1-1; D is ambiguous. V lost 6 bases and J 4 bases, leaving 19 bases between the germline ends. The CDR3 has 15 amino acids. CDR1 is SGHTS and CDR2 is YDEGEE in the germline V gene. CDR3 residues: CASNPPPTPITEAFF. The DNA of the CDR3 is TGTGCCAGCAACCCCCCCCCAACCCCTATCACTGAAGCTTTCTTT.

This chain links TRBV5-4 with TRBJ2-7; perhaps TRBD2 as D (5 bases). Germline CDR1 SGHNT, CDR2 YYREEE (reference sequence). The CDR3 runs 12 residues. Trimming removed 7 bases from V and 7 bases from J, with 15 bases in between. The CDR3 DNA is TGTGCCAGCGGCTCCCTCAGCGGAGAGCAGTACTTC. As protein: CASGSLSGEQYF. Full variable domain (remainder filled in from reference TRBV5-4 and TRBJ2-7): ETGVTQSPTHLIKTRGQQVTLRCSSQSGHNTVSWYQQALGQGPQFIFQYYREEENGRGNFPPRFSGLQFPNYSSELNVNALELDDSALYLCASGSLSGEQYFGPGTRLTVT.

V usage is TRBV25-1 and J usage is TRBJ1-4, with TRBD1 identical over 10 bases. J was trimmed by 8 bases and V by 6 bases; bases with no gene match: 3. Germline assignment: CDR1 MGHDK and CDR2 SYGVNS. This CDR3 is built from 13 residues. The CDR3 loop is CASRGTGDEKLFF. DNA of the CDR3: TGTGCCAGCAGGGGGACAGGGGACGAAAAACTGTTTTTT.

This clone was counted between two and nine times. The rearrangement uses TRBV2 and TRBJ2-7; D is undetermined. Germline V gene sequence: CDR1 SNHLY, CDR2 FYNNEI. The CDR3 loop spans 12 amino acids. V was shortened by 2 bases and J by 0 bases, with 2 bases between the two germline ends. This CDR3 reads CASSELSYEQYF. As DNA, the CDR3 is TGTGCCAGCAGTGAACTCTCCTACGAGCAGTACTTC.

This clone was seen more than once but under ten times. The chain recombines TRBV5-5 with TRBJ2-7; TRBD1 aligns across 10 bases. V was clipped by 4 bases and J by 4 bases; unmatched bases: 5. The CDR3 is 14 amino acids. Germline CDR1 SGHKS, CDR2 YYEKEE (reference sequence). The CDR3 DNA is TGTGCCAGCAGCGCCAGACAGGGGGCATACGAGCAGTACTTC. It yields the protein CASSARQGAYEQYF.

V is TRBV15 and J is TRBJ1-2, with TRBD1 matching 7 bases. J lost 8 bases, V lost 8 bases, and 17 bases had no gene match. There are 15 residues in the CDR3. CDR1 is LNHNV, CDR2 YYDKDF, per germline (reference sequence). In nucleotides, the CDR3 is TGTGCCACCGATAAGGGAACCGGGACAGCATTGGGCTACACCTTC. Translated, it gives CATDKGTGTALGYTF.

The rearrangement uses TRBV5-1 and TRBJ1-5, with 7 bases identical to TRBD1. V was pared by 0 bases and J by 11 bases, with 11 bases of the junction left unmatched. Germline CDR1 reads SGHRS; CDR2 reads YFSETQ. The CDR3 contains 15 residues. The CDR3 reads CASSLGQGSREAQHF. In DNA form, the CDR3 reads TGCGCCAGCAGCTTGGGACAGGGTAGCCGAGAGGCCCAGCATTTT.

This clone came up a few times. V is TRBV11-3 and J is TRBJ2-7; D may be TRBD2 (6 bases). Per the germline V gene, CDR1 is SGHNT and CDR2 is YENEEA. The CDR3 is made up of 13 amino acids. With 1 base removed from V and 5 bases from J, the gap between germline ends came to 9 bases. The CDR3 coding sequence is TGTGCCAGCAGCTTAGGGGGAGGCAACGAGCAGTACTTC. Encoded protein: CASSLGGGNEQYF.

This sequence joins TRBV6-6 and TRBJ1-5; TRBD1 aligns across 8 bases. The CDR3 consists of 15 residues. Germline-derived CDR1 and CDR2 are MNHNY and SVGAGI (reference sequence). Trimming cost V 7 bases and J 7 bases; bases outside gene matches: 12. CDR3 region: CASNKSPTGEQPQHF. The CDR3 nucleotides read TGTGCCAGCAACAAAAGTCCGACAGGGGAGCAGCCCCAGCATTTT.

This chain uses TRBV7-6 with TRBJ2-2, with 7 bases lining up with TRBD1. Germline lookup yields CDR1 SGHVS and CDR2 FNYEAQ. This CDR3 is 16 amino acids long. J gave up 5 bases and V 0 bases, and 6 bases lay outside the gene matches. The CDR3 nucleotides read TGTGCCAGCAGCTTAGCGCCAGACAGGGTGACCGGGGAGCTGTTTTTT. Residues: CASSLAPDRVTGELFF.

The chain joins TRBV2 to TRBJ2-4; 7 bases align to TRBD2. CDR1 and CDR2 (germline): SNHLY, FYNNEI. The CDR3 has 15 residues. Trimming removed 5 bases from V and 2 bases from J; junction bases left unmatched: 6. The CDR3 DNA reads TGTGCCAGCAGTAGGAGCGGGACCACCAAAAACATTCAGTACTTC. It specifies CASSRSGTTKNIQYF.

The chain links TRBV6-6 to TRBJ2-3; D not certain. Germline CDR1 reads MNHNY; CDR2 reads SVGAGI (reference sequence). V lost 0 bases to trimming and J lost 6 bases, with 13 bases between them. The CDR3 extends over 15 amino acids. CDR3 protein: CASSYSNPPRDTQYF. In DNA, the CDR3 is TGTGCCAGCAGTTACTCGAACCCCCCCAGGGATACGCAGTATTTT.

The CDR3 DNA reads TGCGCCAGCAGCCAAGCTGGGGGCGCGAGGAATGAGCAGTTCTTC. Protein: CASSQAGGARNEQFF. The chain couples TRBV4-1 to TRBJ2-1; possibly TRBD1 for D (6 bases). Trimming removed 1 base at V and 7 bases at J, with 14 bases between. The V gene's germline CDR1 is MGHRA and CDR2 YSYEKL. This CDR3 has 15 residues.

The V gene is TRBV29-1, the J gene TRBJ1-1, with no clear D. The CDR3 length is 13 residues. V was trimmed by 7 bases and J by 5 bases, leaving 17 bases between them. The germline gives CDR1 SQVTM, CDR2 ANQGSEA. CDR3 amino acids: CSAMRVQGTEAFF. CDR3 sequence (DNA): TGCAGCGCCATGAGGGTCCAAGGGACTGAAGCTTTCTTT.

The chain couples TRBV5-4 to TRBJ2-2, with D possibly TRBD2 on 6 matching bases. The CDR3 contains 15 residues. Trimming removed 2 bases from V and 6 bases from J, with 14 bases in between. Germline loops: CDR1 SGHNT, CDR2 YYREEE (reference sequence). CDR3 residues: CASSFGGAAPGELFF. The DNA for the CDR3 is TGTGCCAGCAGCTTCGGGGGAGCGGCCCCCGGGGAGCTGTTTTTT.

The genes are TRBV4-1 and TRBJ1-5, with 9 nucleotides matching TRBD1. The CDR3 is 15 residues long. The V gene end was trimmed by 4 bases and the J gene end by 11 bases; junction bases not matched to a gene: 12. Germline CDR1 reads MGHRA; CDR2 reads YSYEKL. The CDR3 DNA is TGCGCCAGCAGCCGGGGACAGGGCCCTCCAACAACCCAGCATTTT. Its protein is CASSRGQGPPTTQHF.